This T cell receptor beta chain derives from a study of shared clonotypes between healthy human individuals. The overall study: The study enrolled a couple of women and three men aged 18 to 49.

The CDR3 extends over 13 amino acids. Trimming cost V 5 bases and J 0 bases, with 7 bases left between them. In germline, CDR1 is SEHNR, CDR2 FQNEAQ (reference sequence). Produced via immunoSEQ multiplex PCR; TCRdb's table is partial and in-frame only. The sample lists under 2.5 million clones; 92% were seen once. J is TRBJ1-1 and V is TRBV7-9; D not resolved. The origin of this receptor is a man aged 18 to 30 in good health. Some clones in this sample may be carry-over from other donors' samples. Input material: naive CD4+ T cells from PBMCs. The subset was: CD45RA+ positively selected. The CDR3 DNA sequence: TGTGCCAGCAGCCTTGACGTGAACACTGAAGCTTTCTTT. As protein: CASSLDVNTEAFF.